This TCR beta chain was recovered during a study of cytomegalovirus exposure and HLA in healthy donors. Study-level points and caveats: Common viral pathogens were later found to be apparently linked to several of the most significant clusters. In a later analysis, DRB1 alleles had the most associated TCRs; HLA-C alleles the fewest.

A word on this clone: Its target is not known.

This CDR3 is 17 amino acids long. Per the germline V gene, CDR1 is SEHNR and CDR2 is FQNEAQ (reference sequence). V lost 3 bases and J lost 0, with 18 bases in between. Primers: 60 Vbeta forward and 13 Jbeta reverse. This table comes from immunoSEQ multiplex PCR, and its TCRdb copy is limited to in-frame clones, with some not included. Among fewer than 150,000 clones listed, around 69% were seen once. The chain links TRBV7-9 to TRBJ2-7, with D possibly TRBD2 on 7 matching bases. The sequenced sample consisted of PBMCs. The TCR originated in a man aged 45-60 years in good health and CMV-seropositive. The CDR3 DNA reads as TGTGCCAGCAGCTTGGAAACCGGGGGGCCAAACTCCTACGAGCAGTACTTC. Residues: CASSLETGGPNSYEQYF.